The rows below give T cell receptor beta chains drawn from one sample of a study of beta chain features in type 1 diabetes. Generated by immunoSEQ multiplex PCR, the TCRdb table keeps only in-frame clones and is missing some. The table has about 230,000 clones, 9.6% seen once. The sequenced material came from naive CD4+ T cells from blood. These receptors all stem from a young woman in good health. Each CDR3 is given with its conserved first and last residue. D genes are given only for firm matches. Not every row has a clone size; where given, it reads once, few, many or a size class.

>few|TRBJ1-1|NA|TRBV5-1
TGCGCCAGCAGCTTTGGGCAGGGGAACACTGAAGCTTTCTTT
CASSFGQGNTEAFF
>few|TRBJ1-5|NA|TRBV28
TGTGCCAGCAGTTTACTTCCAGGGTTGGAGCCCCAGCATTTT
CASSLLPGLEPQHF
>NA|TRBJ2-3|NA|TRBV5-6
TGTGCCAGCAGCTTGGTGGGGGCTGGCACAGATACGCAGTATTTT
CASSLVGAGTDTQYF
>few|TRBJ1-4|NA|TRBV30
TGTGCCTGCCTGCCCCGGACAGAACTTAATGAAAAACTGTTTTTT
CACLPRTELNEKLFF
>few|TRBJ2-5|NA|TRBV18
TGTGCCAGCTCACCCTACCAAGAGACCCAGTACTTC
CASSPYQETQYF
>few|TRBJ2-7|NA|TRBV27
TGTGCCAGCAGTTTTTACCCGACTAGCTACGAGCAGTACTTC
CASSFYPTSYEQYF
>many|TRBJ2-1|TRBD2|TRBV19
TGTGCCAGTGGAGGACTAGCGGGCAATGAGCAGTTCTTC
CASGGLAGNEQFF
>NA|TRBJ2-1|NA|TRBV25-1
TGTGCCAGCAGTGAATCGAAGACAGGTTTCTACAATGAGCAGTTCTTC
CASSESKTGFYNEQFF
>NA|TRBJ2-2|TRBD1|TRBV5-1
TGCGCCAGCAGCTTGAGTGGACAGGGAAACACCGGGGAGCTGTTTTTT
CASSLSGQGNTGELFF
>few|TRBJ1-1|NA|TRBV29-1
TGCAGCGTTGTTCCAAGACTCATGAACACTGAAGCTTTCTTT
CSVVPRLMNTEAFF
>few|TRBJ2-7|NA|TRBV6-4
TGTGCCACTTCGATCGAGAGTTCTAACTACGAGCAGTACTTC
CATSIESSNYEQYF
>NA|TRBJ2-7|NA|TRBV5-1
TGCGCCAGCAGCTTGGGCAGGGCTTCCTCCTACGAGCAGTACTTC
CASSLGRASSYEQYF